This T cell receptor beta chain emerged from a study of T-cell memory formation after mild COVID-19. The study's findings and limits: Contracting CD4+ clones were located mainly in CM and EM, and CD8+ clones in EMRA. Proof of SARS-CoV-2 specificity was absent for the second-wave clones that crested on day 37.

A single record per CDR3 protein comes from TCRdb applying MiXCR to the 5' RACE reads. Seen here are about 340,000 distinct CDR3 sequences, approximately 12% observed once, and the top ten hold around a fifth. Note on this clonotype: What it recognizes is unknown.

CDR3 length equals 12 residues. V lost 0 bases and J lost 8, with 7 bases in between. Germline CDR1 reads SEHNR; CDR2 reads FQNEAQ (reference sequence). Sequencing used PBMCs or a T cell subset sorted from them (not recorded which). The chain carries TRBV7-9 and TRBJ1-2, with TRBD1 as a possible D gene (6 bases). This clonotype was sampled from a man aged 18 to 35 who had mild COVID-19 (a few samples of this study predate the infection). Cell type and time point are not known. The CDR3 DNA sequence: TGTGCCAGCAGCTTAGCCGGACAGGGCTACACCTTC. Protein sequence: CASSLAGQGYTF.